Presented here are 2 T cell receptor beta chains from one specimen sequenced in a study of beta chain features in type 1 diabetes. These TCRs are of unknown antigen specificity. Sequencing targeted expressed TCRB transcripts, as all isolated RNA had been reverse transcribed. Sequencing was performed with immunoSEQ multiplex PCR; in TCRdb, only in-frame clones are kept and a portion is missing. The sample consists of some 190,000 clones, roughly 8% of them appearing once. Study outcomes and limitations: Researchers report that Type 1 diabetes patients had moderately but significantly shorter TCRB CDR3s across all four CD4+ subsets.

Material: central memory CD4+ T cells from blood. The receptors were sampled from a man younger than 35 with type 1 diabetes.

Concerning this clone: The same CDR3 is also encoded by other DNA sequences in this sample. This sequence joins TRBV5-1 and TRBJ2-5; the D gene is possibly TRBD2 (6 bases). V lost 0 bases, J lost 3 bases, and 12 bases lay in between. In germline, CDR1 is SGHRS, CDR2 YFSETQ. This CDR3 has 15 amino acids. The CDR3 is CASSLALGGEETQYF. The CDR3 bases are TGCGCCAGCAGCTTGGCCCTCGGGGGAGAAGAGACCCAGTACTTC.

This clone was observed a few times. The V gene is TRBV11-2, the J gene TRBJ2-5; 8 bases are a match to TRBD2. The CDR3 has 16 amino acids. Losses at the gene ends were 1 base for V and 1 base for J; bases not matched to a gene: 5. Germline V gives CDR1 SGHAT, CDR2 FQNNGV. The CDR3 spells CASSLVGSGAQETQYF. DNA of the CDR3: TGTGCCAGCAGCTTAGTTGGTAGCGGGGCCCAAGAGACCCAGTACTTC.